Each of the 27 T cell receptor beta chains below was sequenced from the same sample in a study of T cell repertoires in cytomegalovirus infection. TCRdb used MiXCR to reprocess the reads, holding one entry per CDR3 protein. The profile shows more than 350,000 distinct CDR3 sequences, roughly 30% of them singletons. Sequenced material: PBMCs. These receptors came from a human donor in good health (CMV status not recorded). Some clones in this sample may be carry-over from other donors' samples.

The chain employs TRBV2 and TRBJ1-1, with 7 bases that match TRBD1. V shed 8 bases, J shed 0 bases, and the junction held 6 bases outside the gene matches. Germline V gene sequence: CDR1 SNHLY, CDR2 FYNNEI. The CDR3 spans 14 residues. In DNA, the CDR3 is TGTGCCAGCTTACCACAGGGGTTGAACACTGAAGCTTTCTTT. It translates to CASLPQGLNTEAFF.

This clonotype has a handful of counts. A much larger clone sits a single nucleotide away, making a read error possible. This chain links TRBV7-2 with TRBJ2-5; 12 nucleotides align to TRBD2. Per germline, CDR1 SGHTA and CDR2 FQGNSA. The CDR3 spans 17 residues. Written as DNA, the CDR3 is TGTGCCAGCAGCTTAGAACGCCTAGCGGGGGGGCAAGAGACCCATTACTTC. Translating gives CASSLERLAGGQETHYF.

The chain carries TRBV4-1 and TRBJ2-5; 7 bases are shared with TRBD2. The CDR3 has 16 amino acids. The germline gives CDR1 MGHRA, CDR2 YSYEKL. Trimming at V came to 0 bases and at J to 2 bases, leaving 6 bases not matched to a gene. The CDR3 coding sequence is TGCGCCAGCAGCCAAGAGGGGAGGGTGGGTCAAGAGACCCAGTACTTC. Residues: CASSQEGRVGQETQYF.

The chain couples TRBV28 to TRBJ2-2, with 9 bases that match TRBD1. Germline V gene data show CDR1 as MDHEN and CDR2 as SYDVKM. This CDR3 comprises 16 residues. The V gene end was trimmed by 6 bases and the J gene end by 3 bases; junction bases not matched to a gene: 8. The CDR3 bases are TGTGCCAGCAGAGCCCAGGACAGGGGCTACACCGGGGAGCTGTTTTTT. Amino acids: CASRAQDRGYTGELFF.

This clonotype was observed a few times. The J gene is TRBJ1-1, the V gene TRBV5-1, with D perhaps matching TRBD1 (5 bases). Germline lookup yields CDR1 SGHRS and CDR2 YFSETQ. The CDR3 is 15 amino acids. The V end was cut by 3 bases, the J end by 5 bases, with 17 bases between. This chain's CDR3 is CASSSQGPLRTEAFF. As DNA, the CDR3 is TGCGCCAGCAGCTCTCAGGGACCCTTAAGGACTGAAGCTTTCTTT.

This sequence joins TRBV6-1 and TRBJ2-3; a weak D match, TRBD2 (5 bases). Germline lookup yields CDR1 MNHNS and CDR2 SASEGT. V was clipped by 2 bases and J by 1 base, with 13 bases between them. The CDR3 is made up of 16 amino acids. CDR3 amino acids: CASSELMAGGTDTQYF. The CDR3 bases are TGTGCCAGCAGTGAACTGATGGCGGGCGGCACAGATACGCAGTATTTT.

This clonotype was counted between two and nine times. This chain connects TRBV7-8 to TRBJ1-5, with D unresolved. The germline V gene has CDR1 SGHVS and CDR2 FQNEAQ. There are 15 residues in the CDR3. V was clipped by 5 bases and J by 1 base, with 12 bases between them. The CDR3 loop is CASSVNRGSNQPQHF. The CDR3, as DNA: TGTGCCAGCAGCGTCAACAGAGGAAGCAATCAGCCCCAGCATTTT.

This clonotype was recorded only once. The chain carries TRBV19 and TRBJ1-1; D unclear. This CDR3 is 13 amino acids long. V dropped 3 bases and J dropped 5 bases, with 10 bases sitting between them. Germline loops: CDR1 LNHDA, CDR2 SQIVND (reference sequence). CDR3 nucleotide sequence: TGTGCCAGTAGTATTAGTACCAAGACTGAAGCTTTCTTT. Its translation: CASSISTKTEAFF.

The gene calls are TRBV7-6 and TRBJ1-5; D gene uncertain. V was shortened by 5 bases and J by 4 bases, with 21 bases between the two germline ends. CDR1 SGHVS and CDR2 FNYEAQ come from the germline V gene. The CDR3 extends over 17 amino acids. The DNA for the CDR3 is TGTGCCAGCAGCCCTAGTCAAGCCTTTTCAACTAATCAGCCCCAGCATTTT. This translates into CASSPSQAFSTNQPQHF. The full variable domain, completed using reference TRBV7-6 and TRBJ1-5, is GAGVSQSPRYKVTKRGQDVALRCDPISGHVSLYWYRQALGQGPEFLTYFNYEAQQDKSGLPNDRFSAERPEGSISTLTIQRTEQRDSAMYRCASSPSQAFSTNQPQHFGDGTRLSIL.

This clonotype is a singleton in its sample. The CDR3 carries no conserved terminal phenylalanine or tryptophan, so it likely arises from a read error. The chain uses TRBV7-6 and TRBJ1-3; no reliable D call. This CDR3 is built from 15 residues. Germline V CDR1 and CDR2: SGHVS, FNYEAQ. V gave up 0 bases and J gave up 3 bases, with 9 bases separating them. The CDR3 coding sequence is TGTGCCAGCAGCTTAGCCCTAGGCGTTGGAAACACCATATATTTG. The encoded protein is CASSLALGVGNTIYL.

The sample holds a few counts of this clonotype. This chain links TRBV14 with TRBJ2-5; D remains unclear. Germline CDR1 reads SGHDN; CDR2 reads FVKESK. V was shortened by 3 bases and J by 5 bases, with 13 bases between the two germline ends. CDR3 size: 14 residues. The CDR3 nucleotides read TGTGCCAGCAGCCAGGGTCATTACCGGGAGACCCAGTACTTC. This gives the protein CASSQGHYRETQYF.

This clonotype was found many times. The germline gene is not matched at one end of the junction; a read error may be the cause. The CDR3 region is CASSLTGSDQPQHF. The CDR3 DNA reads as TGTGCCAGCAGCTTGACAGGTAGCGATCAGCCCCAGCATTTT. This sequence joins TRBV7-6 and TRBJ1-5, with D possibly TRBD1 on 6 matching bases. The CDR3 contains 14 residues. Germline V lookup: CDR1 SGHVS, CDR2 FNYEAQ.

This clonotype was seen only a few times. CDR3 sequence (DNA): TGTGCCAGCAGCACGCGGGGGGTAAACGATGGCTACACCTTC. Its protein is CASSTRGVNDGYTF. The rearrangement links TRBV7-2 to TRBJ1-2; a possible D gene is TRBD1 (5 bases). The ends were cut back, 5 bases at V and 6 bases at J, with 16 bases in the middle. The CDR3 covers 14 residues. Germline CDR1 and CDR2: SGHTA and FQGNSA. Looking up the rest from reference TRBV7-2 and TRBJ1-2 gives the full variable domain: GAGVSQSPSNKVTEKGKDVELRCDPISGHTALYWYRQSLGQGLEFLIYFQGNSAPDKSGLPSDRFSAERTGGSVSTLTIQRTQQEDSAVYLCASSTRGVNDGYTFGSGTRLTVV.

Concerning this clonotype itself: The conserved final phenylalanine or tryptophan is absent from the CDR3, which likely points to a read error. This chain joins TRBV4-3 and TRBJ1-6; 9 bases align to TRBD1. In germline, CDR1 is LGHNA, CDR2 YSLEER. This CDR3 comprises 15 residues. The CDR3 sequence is CASSQLGTGNSHLHC. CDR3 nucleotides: TGCGCCAGCAGCCAGTTAGGGACAGGGAATTCACACCTCCACTGT.

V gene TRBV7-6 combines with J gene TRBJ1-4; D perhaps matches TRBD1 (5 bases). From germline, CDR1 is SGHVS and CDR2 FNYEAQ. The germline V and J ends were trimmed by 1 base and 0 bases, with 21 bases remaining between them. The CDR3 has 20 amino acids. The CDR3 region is CASSLEIGDGSGSTNEKLFF. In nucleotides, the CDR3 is TGTGCCAGCAGCTTAGAGATCGGAGATGGTTCAGGGTCAACTAATGAAAAACTGTTTTTT.

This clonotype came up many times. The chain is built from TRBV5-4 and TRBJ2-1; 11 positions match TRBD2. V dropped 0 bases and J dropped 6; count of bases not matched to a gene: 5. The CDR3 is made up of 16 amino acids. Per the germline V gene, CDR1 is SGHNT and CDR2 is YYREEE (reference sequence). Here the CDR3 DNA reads TGTGCCAGCAGCTTGGAACTAGCGGGGGTGGGCAATGAGCAGTTCTTC. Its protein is CASSLELAGVGNEQFF.

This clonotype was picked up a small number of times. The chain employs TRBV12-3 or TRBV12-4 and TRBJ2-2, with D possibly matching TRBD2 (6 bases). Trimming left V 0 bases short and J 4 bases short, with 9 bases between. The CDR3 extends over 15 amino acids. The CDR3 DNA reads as TGTGCCAGCAGTTTAGCGGGGGGTACCACCGGGGAGCTGTTTTTT. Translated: CASSLAGGTTGELFF.

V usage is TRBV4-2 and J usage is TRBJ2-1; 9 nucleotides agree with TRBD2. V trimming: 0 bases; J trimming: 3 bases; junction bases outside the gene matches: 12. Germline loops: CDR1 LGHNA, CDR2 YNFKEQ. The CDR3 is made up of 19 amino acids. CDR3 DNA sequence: TGTGCCAGCAGCCAAGAAAATAGCGGGGGCCGCGGGATCTACAATGAGCAGTTCTTC. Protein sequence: CASSQENSGGRGIYNEQFF.

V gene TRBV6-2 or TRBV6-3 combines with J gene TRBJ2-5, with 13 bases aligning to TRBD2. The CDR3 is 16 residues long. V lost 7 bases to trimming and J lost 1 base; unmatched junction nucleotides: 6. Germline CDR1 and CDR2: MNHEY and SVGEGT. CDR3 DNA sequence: TGTGCCAGCACCAGACTAGCGGGGGGTCTCCAAGAGACCCAGTACTTC. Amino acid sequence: CASTRLAGGLQETQYF.

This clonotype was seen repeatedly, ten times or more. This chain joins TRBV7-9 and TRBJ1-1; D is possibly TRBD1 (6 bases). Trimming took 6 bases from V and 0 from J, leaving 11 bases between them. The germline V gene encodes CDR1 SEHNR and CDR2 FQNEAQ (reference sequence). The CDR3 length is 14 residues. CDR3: CASSYDRLNTEAFF. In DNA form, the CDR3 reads TGTGCCAGCAGTTACGACAGGTTGAACACTGAAGCTTTCTTT.

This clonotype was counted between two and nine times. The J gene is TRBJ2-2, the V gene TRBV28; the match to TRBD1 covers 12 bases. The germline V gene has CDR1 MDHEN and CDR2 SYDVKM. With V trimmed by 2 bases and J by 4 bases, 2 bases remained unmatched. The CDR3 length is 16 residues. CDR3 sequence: CASSLGDRGPTGELFF. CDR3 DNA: TGTGCCAGCAGTTTAGGGGACAGGGGGCCCACCGGGGAGCTGTTTTTT.

CDR3 coding DNA: TGCAGCGTTGAAGGAGGGCAGCTCGGCACTGAAGCTTTCTTT. Translating it yields CSVEGGQLGTEAFF. This chain links TRBV29-1 with TRBJ1-1; unclear D gene. CDR3 length: 14 residues. Germline-derived CDR1 and CDR2 are SQVTM and ANQGSEA. The V gene lost 1 base and the J gene lost 4 bases, with 13 bases spanning the gap.

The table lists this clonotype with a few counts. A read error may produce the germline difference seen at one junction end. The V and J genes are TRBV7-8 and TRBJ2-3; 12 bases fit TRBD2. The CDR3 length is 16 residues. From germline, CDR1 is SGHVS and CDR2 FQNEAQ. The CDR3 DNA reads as TGTGCCAGCAGCCTAGCGGGGGGGCTCGGCACAGATACGCAGTATTTT. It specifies CASSLAGGLGTDTQYF.

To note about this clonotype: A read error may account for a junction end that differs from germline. Here the CDR3 reads CASSLPVGQESPHHF. CDR3 coding DNA: TGTGCCAGCAGTTTACCCGTGGGGCAGGAGTCACCCCACCACTTT. The chain links TRBV28 to TRBJ1-6, with D possibly being TRBD1 (5 bases). Germline CDR1 is MDHEN and CDR2 is SYDVKM. This CDR3 contains 15 residues. The full variable domain, with the rest looked up from reference TRBV28 and TRBJ1-6, is DVKVTQSSRYLVKRTGEKVFLECVQDMDHENMFWYRQDPGLGLRLIYFSYDVKMKEKGDIPEGYSVSREKKERFSLILESASTNQTSMYLCASSLPVGQESPHHFGNGTRLTVT.

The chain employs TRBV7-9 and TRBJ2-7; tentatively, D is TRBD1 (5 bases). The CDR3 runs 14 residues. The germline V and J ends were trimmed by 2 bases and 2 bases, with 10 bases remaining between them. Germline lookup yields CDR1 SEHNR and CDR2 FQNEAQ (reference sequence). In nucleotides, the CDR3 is TGTGCCAGCAGCTTAACCCAGGGAACCTACGAGCAGTACTTC. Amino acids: CASSLTQGTYEQYF.

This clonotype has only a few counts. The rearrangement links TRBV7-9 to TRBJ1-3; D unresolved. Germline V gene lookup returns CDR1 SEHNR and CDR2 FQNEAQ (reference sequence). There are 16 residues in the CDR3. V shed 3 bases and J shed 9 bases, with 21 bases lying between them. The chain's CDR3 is CASSLAGWQAEVTIYF. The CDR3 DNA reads TGTGCCAGCAGCTTGGCGGGTTGGCAGGCGGAAGTCACCATATATTTT.

The CDR3 loop reads CASSQARGYEQYF. The CDR3 DNA sequence: TGCGCCAGCAGCCAAGCCCGGGGGTACGAGCAGTACTTC. The V call is TRBV4-3, the J call TRBJ2-7; possible D gene TRBD2, 6 bases. V shed 1 base and J shed 4 bases, with 8 bases lying between them. CDR1 and CDR2 (germline): LGHNA, YSLEER. CDR3 size: 13 residues.